These 24 T cell receptor beta chains share one sample of origin, sequenced in a study of PD-L1 blockade in urothelial cancer. Measured with immunoSEQ multiplex PCR; TCRdb has only the in-frame clones, and not every one. This table has about 19,000 clones, over 80% appearing once. Noted time point: peripheral blood 6 weeks after treatment start. The specimen comprised PBMCs, sampled around atezolizumab (anti-PD-L1) treatment. The origin of the receptors is a man aged 45-60 years with urothelial cancer.

This chain links TRBV5-1 with TRBJ1-1, with D perhaps TRBD1 (6 bases). CDR1 and CDR2 from the germline V gene are SGHRS and YFSETQ. Trimming cost V 4 bases and J 4 bases, with 8 bases left between them. The CDR3 sequence is 12 residues long. CDR3 coding DNA: TGCGCCAGCAGCCTCAGGGGCACTGAAGCTTTCTTT. Translated, it gives CASSLRGTEAFF. The entire variable domain, with the rest obtained from reference TRBV5-1 and TRBJ1-1, is as follows: KAGVTQTPRYLIKTRGQQVTLSCSPISGHRSVSWYQQTPGQGLQFLFEYFSETQRNKGNFPGRFSGRQFSNSRSEMNVSTLELGDSALYLCASSLRGTEAFFGQGTRLTVV.

The J gene is TRBJ2-3, the V gene TRBV28; 8 bases align to TRBD1. The CDR3 runs 16 residues. V was clipped by 6 bases and J by 1 base; unmatched bases: 9. Germline values: CDR1 MDHEN, CDR2 SYDVKM. DNA for the CDR3: TGTGCCAGCAGGGGACGGACAGGGACGGGCACAGATACGCAGTATTTT. Translating gives CASRGRTGTGTDTQYF.

This clone has more than one count but fewer than ten. This rearrangement joins TRBV27 to TRBJ2-2, with 14 nucleotides matching TRBD2. This CDR3 has 20 amino acids. CDR1 is MNHEY, CDR2 SMNVEV, per germline (reference sequence). Unmatched junction bases numbered 12, after V lost 6 bases and J lost 0 bases. CDR3 nucleotide sequence: TGTGCCAGCAGCGCACAGCCGGGACTAGCGGGGGTATCGAACACCGGGGAGCTGTTTTTT. It specifies CASSAQPGLAGVSNTGELFF.

The chain recombines TRBV9 with TRBJ2-1, with TRBD1 identical over 7 bases. Germline CDR1 is SGDLS and CDR2 is YYNGEE. The CDR3 runs to 18 residues. V gave up 3 bases and J gave up 4 bases; unmatched junction bases: 16. CDR3 in amino acids: CASSGKQTRGNYYNEQFF. The CDR3 nucleotides are TGTGCCAGCAGCGGAAAACAGACCAGGGGGAATTATTACAATGAGCAGTTCTTC.

This chain's CDR3 is CASSLTGAGLNTEAFF. The CDR3 nucleotides read TGTGCCAGCAGCTTGACAGGGGCCGGCTTGAACACTGAAGCTTTCTTT. V and J are TRBV5-5 and TRBJ1-1, with 7 bases lining up with TRBD1. The CDR3 runs to 16 residues. The germline V gene encodes CDR1 SGHKS and CDR2 YYEKEE (reference sequence). Losses at the gene ends were 1 base for V and 0 bases for J; bases not matched to a gene: 6.

This chain joins TRBV9 and TRBJ1-2, with TRBD1 matching over 7 bases. The CDR3 consists of 16 residues. With 0 bases clipped from V and 0 bases from J, the junction kept 5 bases outside the gene matches. Germline V gene lookup returns CDR1 SGDLS and CDR2 YYNGEE. The CDR3 spells CASSVVPTGTNYGYTF. The CDR3 coding sequence is TGTGCCAGCAGCGTAGTACCGACAGGGACTAACTATGGCTACACCTTC.

The chain employs TRBV5-1 and TRBJ1-2; 7 bases align to TRBD1. CDR1 and CDR2 (germline): SGHRS, YFSETQ. The CDR3 totals 15 residues. The junction had 9 bases not matched to a gene; V was cut back by 4 bases and J by 3 bases. CDR3 loop: CASSEPTGYDYGYTF. For the CDR3, the DNA is TGCGCCAGCAGCGAACCGACAGGGTATGACTATGGCTACACCTTC.

CDR3 sequence reads: CASSLGANNSPLHF. CDR3 coding DNA: TGTGCCAGCAGCTTAGGAGCAAATAATTCACCCCTCCACTTT. V is TRBV11-3 and J is TRBJ1-6; D remains unclear. Germline CDR1 is SGHNT and CDR2 is YENEEA. Trimming left V 1 base short and J 5 bases short, with 6 bases between. The CDR3 has 14 residues.

The chain joins TRBV5-8 to TRBJ1-2; D remains ambiguous. The V end was cut by 2 bases, the J end by 4 bases, with 6 bases between. CDR3 length equals 12 residues. CDR1 is SGHTS, CDR2 YDEGEE, per germline. CDR3 coding DNA: TGTGCCAGCAGCTTATCCAGCTATGGCTACACCTTC. Amino acid sequence: CASSLSSYGYTF. Variable domain in full (rest from reference TRBV5-8 and TRBJ1-2): EAGVTQSPTHLIKTRGQQATLRCSPISGHTSVYWYQQALGLGLQFLLWYDEGEERNRGNFPPRFSGRQFPNYSSELNVNALELEDSALYLCASSLSSYGYTFGSGTRLTVV.

V usage is TRBV6-1 and J usage is TRBJ1-2; D uncertain. Trimming took 0 bases from V and 2 from J, leaving 7 bases between them. CDR1 and CDR2 (germline): MNHNS, SASEGT. This CDR3 spans 14 amino acids. The CDR3 loop reads CASSEAHINYGYTF. The CDR3 nucleotides are TGTGCCAGCAGTGAAGCGCACATAAACTATGGCTACACCTTC.

The genes are TRBV5-1 and TRBJ2-3; possibly TRBD1 for D (5 bases). The CDR3 has 13 residues. Germline V gene data show CDR1 as SGHRS and CDR2 as YFSETQ. V was cut by 1 base and J by 3 bases, with 6 bases left in between. The DNA of the CDR3 is TGCGCCAGCAGCTTGCAGGGAACAGATACGCAGTATTTT. Translation: CASSLQGTDTQYF.

The chain joins TRBV5-1 to TRBJ2-2; tentative D call: TRBD1 (6 bases). Between the trimmed V and J ends, which lost 5 bases and 4 bases, there was a span of 18 bases. Germline CDR1 is SGHRS and CDR2 is YFSETQ. This CDR3 spans 16 amino acids. The chain's CDR3 is CASSTDRGGGTGELFF. CDR3 nucleotides: TGCGCCAGCAGTACTGACCGTGGGGGCGGCACCGGGGAGCTGTTTTTT.

The chain uses TRBV6-5 and TRBJ1-5; 9 bases agree with TRBD1. Germline values: CDR1 MNHEY, CDR2 SVGAGI. V gave up 7 bases and J gave up 3 bases; unmatched junction bases: 7. The CDR3 sequence is 15 residues long. CDR3 loop: CASKRGQGYNQPQHF. CDR3 DNA: TGTGCCAGCAAGAGGGGACAGGGTTACAATCAGCCCCAGCATTTT.

The chain combines TRBV18 with TRBJ2-5; 9 nucleotides line up with TRBD1. Trimming at V came to 5 bases and at J to 2 bases, leaving 6 bases not matched to a gene. Germline V gene data show CDR1 as KGHSH and CDR2 as LQKENI. The CDR3 contains 15 residues. The CDR3 DNA reads as TGTGCCAGCTCATCGGACAGGGGCGTTCAAGAGACCCAGTACTTC. As protein: CASSSDRGVQETQYF.

The chain joins TRBV28 to TRBJ2-5, with 10 bases that match TRBD1. CDR1 and CDR2 (germline): MDHEN, SYDVKM. V shed 5 bases and J 2 bases; nucleotides not matched to a gene: 5. CDR3 length equals 15 residues. In DNA form, the CDR3 reads TGTGCCAGCAGTCGGGGACAGGGGCCTCAAGAGACCCAGTACTTC. It yields the protein CASSRGQGPQETQYF.

This chain connects TRBV6-5 to TRBJ1-6; 7 bases map to TRBD1. Germline V gene lookup returns CDR1 MNHEY and CDR2 SVGAGI. Losses at the gene ends were 6 bases for V and 2 bases for J; bases not matched to a gene: 1. The CDR3 is 14 amino acids. CDR3 loop: CASSGQAYNSPLHF. In DNA form, the CDR3 reads TGTGCCAGCAGCGGACAGGCCTATAATTCACCCCTCCACTTT.

This sequence joins TRBV11-2 and TRBJ2-3; no definite D call. Germline V gives CDR1 SGHAT, CDR2 FQNNGV. The germline V and J ends were trimmed by 0 bases and 6 bases, with 4 bases remaining between them. This CDR3 is 12 amino acids long. DNA for the CDR3: TGTGCCAGCAGCTTAGATCTGGATACGCAGTATTTT. Amino acids: CASSLDLDTQYF.

The chain combines TRBV5-1 with TRBJ1-1, with 7 bases that match TRBD1. The CDR3 is made up of 15 amino acids. The V gene's germline CDR1 is SGHRS and CDR2 YFSETQ. The V gene end was trimmed by 4 bases and the J gene end by 2 bases; junction bases not matched to a gene: 8. CDR3 amino acids: CASSLKGQQNTEAFF. The CDR3 DNA follows: TGCGCCAGCAGCCTGAAGGGACAGCAAAACACTGAAGCTTTCTTT. The whole variable domain, remainder taken from reference TRBV5-1 and TRBJ1-1, is KAGVTQTPRYLIKTRGQQVTLSCSPISGHRSVSWYQQTPGQGLQFLFEYFSETQRNKGNFPGRFSGRQFSNSRSEMNVSTLELGDSALYLCASSLKGQQNTEAFFGQGTRLTVV.

This clone was seen only once. This chain uses TRBV9 with TRBJ1-2; D gene uncertain. Germline V lookup: CDR1 SGDLS, CDR2 YYNGEE. Trimming left V 0 bases short and J 3 bases short, with 6 bases between. This CDR3 has 13 residues. The CDR3 DNA sequence: TGTGCCAGCAGCGTAGACAGTTACTATGGCTACACCTTC. Translation gives CASSVDSYYGYTF.

The chain uses TRBV2 and TRBJ2-5; D is possibly TRBD2 (5 bases). The V gene lost 3 bases and the J gene lost 0 bases, with 11 bases spanning the gap. In germline, CDR1 is SNHLY, CDR2 FYNNEI. This CDR3 has 15 residues. The chain's CDR3 is CASSDRGSYQETQYF. CDR3 sequence (DNA): TGTGCCAGCAGTGATCGGGGATCGTACCAAGAGACCCAGTACTTC.

This chain joins TRBV14 and TRBJ2-3; TRBD2 matches at 7 bases. The CDR3 loop spans 16 amino acids. Trimming removed 4 bases from V and 3 bases from J; junction bases left unmatched: 10. CDR1 is SGHDN, CDR2 FVKESK, per germline. The CDR3 reads CASSPLRGSLTDTQYF. CDR3 DNA: TGTGCCAGCAGCCCTCTCCGCGGGAGTCTAACAGATACGCAGTATTTT.

The genes are TRBV18 and TRBJ1-1; TRBD1 matches 7 bases. Trimming removed 6 bases from V and 4 bases from J; junction bases left unmatched: 14. Per the germline V gene, CDR1 is KGHSH and CDR2 is LQKENI. This CDR3 spans 16 amino acids. The CDR3 region has the DNA TGTGCCAGCTCCCCGGGACAGCCGGGGTTGGGCACTGAAGCTTTCTTT. This codes for CASSPGQPGLGTEAFF. The full variable domain, in which reference TRBV18 and TRBJ1-1 provide the parts outside the CDR3, is NAGVMQNPRHLVRRRGQEARLRCSPMKGHSHVYWYRQLPEEGLKFMVYLQKENIIDESGMPKERFSAEFPKEGPSILRIQQVVRGDSAAYFCASSPGQPGLGTEAFFGQGTRLTVV.

This clone was detected only once. V usage is TRBV7-9 and J usage is TRBJ1-5; D ambiguous. Germline V gives CDR1 SEHNR, CDR2 FQNEAQ (reference sequence). V was pared by 5 bases and J by 10 bases, with 18 bases between. This CDR3 contains 14 residues. The CDR3 DNA is TGTGCCAGCAGCCAGGAGGGAAATCAGCGTCCCCAGCATTTT. Its translation is CASSQEGNQRPQHF. Using reference TRBV7-9 and TRBJ1-5 for the parts outside the CDR3, the full variable domain is DTGVSQNPRHKITKRGQNVTFRCDPISEHNRLYWYRQTLGQGPEFLTYFQNEAQLEKSRLLSDRFSAERPKGSFSTLEIQRTEQGDSAMYLCASSQEGNQRPQHFGDGTRLSIL.

The chain recombines TRBV13 with TRBJ2-1; unclear D gene. With 0 bases removed from V and 0 bases from J, the gap between germline ends came to 9 bases. This CDR3 is 16 amino acids long. Germline V gene lookup returns CDR1 PRHDT and CDR2 FYEKMQ (reference sequence). CDR3 region: CASSLGQANSYNEQFF. The DNA of the CDR3 is TGTGCCAGCAGCTTAGGTCAGGCAAACTCCTACAATGAGCAGTTCTTC.